What follows is one T cell receptor (beta chain) and its context. The data belong to a study of blood T cell repertoires in COVID-19. Whole-study context: Spain, Italy and the United States supplied samples that represented acute and convalescent COVID-19. Sample material is recorded as cDNA or gDNA derived from T cells, B-cell-depleted T cells, or PBMCs.

The germline V and J ends were trimmed by 2 bases and 1 base, with 9 bases remaining between them. The CDR3 runs to 14 residues. Germline CDR1 SGHRS, CDR2 YFSETQ. Original data processing: Amplifying reference gene primers gave estimates of nucleated cell counts. Profiling relied on immunoSEQ multiplex PCR, and the TCRdb table lists in-frame clones only, not all of them. For V, J and clone size, that table is used; D and trimming come from the DNA. Seen here are some 130,000 clones, about 70% observed once, and the top ten hold under 2.5%. Sequencing used peripheral blood. This receptor was taken from a woman between 65 and 79 years old with acute or convalescent COVID-19. This chain uses TRBV5-1 with TRBJ1-1; no reliable D call. The CDR3, as DNA: TGCGCCAGCAGCTTTCAGCCAGGGAACACTGAAGCTTTCTTT. Protein sequence: CASSFQPGNTEAFF.